The 19 T cell receptor beta chains listed next were all sequenced from one sample in a study of cytomegalovirus exposure and HLA in healthy donors. Vbeta (60) and Jbeta (13) primers were used in the PCR. Assay used: immunoSEQ multiplex PCR; TCRdb lists only in-frame clones, some missing. The data show 200,000 or so clones, with 75% to 85% seen just once and 5.5% to 7.5% held by the top ten. The sequenced sample was PBMCs. These receptors all stem from a woman aged 50 to 60 in good health and CMV-seropositive.

About this clone itself: Other DNA variants within this sample encode the same CDR3. The chain links TRBV7-9 to TRBJ2-7; no clear D. Germline values: CDR1 SEHNR, CDR2 FQNEAQ (reference sequence). There are 12 residues in the CDR3. V was shortened by 1 base and J by 1 base, with 2 bases between the two germline ends. CDR3 protein: CASSLVSYEQYF. CDR3 nucleotides: TGTGCCAGCAGCTTAGTATCCTACGAGCAGTACTTC.

J is TRBJ1-3 and V is TRBV30; 8 positions match TRBD1. Germline lookup yields CDR1 GTSNPN and CDR2 SVGIG (reference sequence). This CDR3 contains 15 residues. V shed 6 bases, J shed 0 bases, and the junction held 7 bases outside the gene matches. CDR3: CACKPQGASGNTIYF. The CDR3 DNA is TGTGCCTGCAAGCCCCAGGGGGCCTCTGGAAACACCATATATTTT.

This chain uses TRBV28 with TRBJ2-7; 11 positions agree with TRBD2. The germline gives CDR1 MDHEN, CDR2 SYDVKM. V gave up 1 base and J gave up 7 bases; unmatched junction bases: 18. This CDR3 has 19 residues. The CDR3 spells CASSLYWFRTSGLQREQYF. CDR3 coding DNA: TGTGCCAGCAGTTTATATTGGTTTAGGACTAGCGGGCTTCAGAGAGAGCAGTACTTC. Using reference TRBV28 and TRBJ2-7 for the parts outside the CDR3, the full variable domain is DVKVTQSSRYLVKRTGEKVFLECVQDMDHENMFWYRQDPGLGLRLIYFSYDVKMKEKGDIPEGYSVSREKKERFSLILESASTNQTSMYLCASSLYWFRTSGLQREQYFGPGTRLTVT.

V gene TRBV7-9 combines with J gene TRBJ1-3, with TRBD1 identical over 7 bases. Germline V gene lookup returns CDR1 SEHNR and CDR2 FQNEAQ (reference sequence). The CDR3 totals 15 residues. Germline trimming cut 8 bases from V and 4 bases from J; bases unmatched to any gene: 11. The chain's CDR3 is CASGEQGIGGNTIYF. The CDR3, as DNA: TGTGCCAGCGGAGAACAGGGGATCGGGGGAAACACCATATATTTT.

The gene calls are TRBV5-1 and TRBJ1-6; 9 positions match TRBD1. CDR1 and CDR2 (germline): SGHRS, YFSETQ. CDR3 size: 14 residues. J lost 10 bases, V lost 3 bases, and 5 bases had no gene match. CDR3 loop: CASSWDRVQSPLHF. CDR3 coding DNA: TGCGCCAGCAGCTGGGACAGGGTTCAATCACCCCTCCACTTT. Together with reference TRBV5-1 and TRBJ1-6, the CDR3 gives the full variable domain: KAGVTQTPRYLIKTRGQQVTLSCSPISGHRSVSWYQQTPGQGLQFLFEYFSETQRNKGNFPGRFSGRQFSNSRSEMNVSTLELGDSALYLCASSWDRVQSPLHFGNGTRLTVT.

The chain links TRBV19 to TRBJ1-5; 8 nucleotides match TRBD1. Germline V lookup: CDR1 LNHDA, CDR2 SQIVND (reference sequence). With V trimmed by 5 bases and J by 1 base, 7 bases remained unmatched. This CDR3 is built from 16 residues. The CDR3 nucleotides are TGTGCCAGTAGTGCTCACGACAGGGGCAGCAATCAGCCCCAGCATTTT. Residues: CASSAHDRGSNQPQHF.

This chain uses TRBV6-5 with TRBJ2-7; 8 bases map to TRBD1. The CDR3 runs to 16 residues. With V trimmed by 0 bases and J by 1 base, 5 bases remained unmatched. Germline CDR1 MNHEY, CDR2 SVGAGI. In DNA form, the CDR3 reads TGTGCCAGCAGTTACTCGAGGACAGGGATTTCCTACGAGCAGTACTTC. Translating it yields CASSYSRTGISYEQYF.

This clone was counted between two and nine times. The CDR3 nucleotides read TGTGCCAGCAGTGTGGGCACAAGCAGGGGCTACACCTTC. Translating gives CASSVGTSRGYTF. This chain uses TRBV2 with TRBJ1-2; D unclear. Germline V CDR1 and CDR2: SNHLY, FYNNEI. V was clipped by 4 bases and J by 8 bases, with 14 bases between them. The CDR3 totals 13 residues.

The chain combines TRBV5-8 with TRBJ1-2, with D unresolved. The CDR3 length is 13 residues. V lost 0 bases to trimming and J lost 2 bases, with 5 bases between them. The germline V gene has CDR1 SGHTS and CDR2 YDEGEE. CDR3 residues: CASSLALNYGYTF. CDR3 coding DNA: TGTGCCAGCAGCTTGGCCCTAAACTATGGCTACACCTTC.

The count of this clone is one. The rearrangement links TRBV28 to TRBJ2-7; 7 nucleotides align to TRBD1. Trimming at V came to 6 bases and at J to 4 bases, leaving 6 bases not matched to a gene. The germline gives CDR1 MDHEN, CDR2 SYDVKM. The CDR3 runs 13 residues. DNA for the CDR3: TGTGCCAGCAGGGCTGGACAGGCTTACGAGCAGTACTTC. Its protein product is CASRAGQAYEQYF.

The genes are TRBV5-1 and TRBJ2-5; TRBD2 agrees at 7 bases. This CDR3 comprises 14 residues. Germline CDR1 is SGHRS and CDR2 is YFSETQ. Germline trimming cut 4 bases from V and 4 bases from J; bases unmatched to any gene: 7. This CDR3 is CASSPSGAGETQYF. Written as DNA, the CDR3 is TGCGCCAGCAGCCCAAGCGGGGCGGGAGAGACCCAGTACTTC.

The rearrangement uses TRBV4-1 and TRBJ2-2; 8 bases fit TRBD2. Looked up from germline, CDR1 is MGHRA and CDR2 is YSYEKL. The CDR3 contains 15 residues. V was pared by 0 bases and J by 3 bases, with 0 bases of the junction left unmatched. This CDR3 is CASSQETSDTGELFF. CDR3 in DNA: TGCGCCAGCAGCCAAGAGACTAGCGACACCGGGGAGCTGTTTTTT.

The chain carries TRBV5-8 and TRBJ1-5; 10 bases match TRBD1. Trimming removed 2 bases from V and 6 bases from J; junction bases left unmatched: 17. Germline assignment: CDR1 SGHTS and CDR2 YDEGEE. The CDR3 length is 19 residues. The CDR3 DNA follows: TGTGCCAGCAGCTTTCCCGTGGCGACAGGGGGCGAGTTGAGTCAGCCCCAGCATTTT. Amino acid sequence: CASSFPVATGGELSQPQHF.

The chain joins TRBV5-1 to TRBJ2-2, with TRBD2 matching 8 bases. The CDR3 loop spans 17 amino acids. Germline CDR1 is SGHRS and CDR2 is YFSETQ. J gave up 3 bases and V 6 bases, and 13 bases lay outside the gene matches. The CDR3 reads CASTRSREGPDTGELFF. CDR3 coding DNA: TGCGCCAGCACCCGGAGTCGGGAGGGCCCGGACACCGGGGAGCTGTTTTTT.

The CDR3 region is CASSAPGGSYNEQFF. CDR3 DNA: TGTGCCAGCAGCGCCCCGGGGGGGTCTTACAATGAGCAGTTCTTC. This chain links TRBV9 with TRBJ2-1, with 8 bases lining up with TRBD2. The CDR3 loop spans 15 amino acids. V was pared by 3 bases and J by 4 bases, with 6 bases of the junction left unmatched. Germline CDR1 reads SGDLS; CDR2 reads YYNGEE.

The chain is built from TRBV7-9 and TRBJ2-5; TRBD1 matches 10 bases. This CDR3 is built from 16 residues. The germline CDR1 and CDR2 sequences are SEHNR and FQNEAQ (reference sequence). Trimming removed 2 bases from V and 5 bases from J; junction bases left unmatched: 8. The CDR3 DNA reads as TGTGCCAGCAGCTTACTACCGGGACAGGGGCTTGAGACCCAGTACTTC. Translated: CASSLLPGQGLETQYF. Variable domain in full (rest from reference TRBV7-9 and TRBJ2-5): DTGVSQNPRHKITKRGQNVTFRCDPISEHNRLYWYRQTLGQGPEFLTYFQNEAQLEKSRLLSDRFSAERPKGSFSTLEIQRTEQGDSAMYLCASSLLPGQGLETQYFGPGTRLLVL.

CDR3 DNA sequence: TGTGCCAGCAGCCAGCGGGAGGTGGCAGATACGCAGTATTTT. Translated, it gives CASSQREVADTQYF. This rearrangement joins TRBV6-5 to TRBJ2-3, with TRBD2 matching over 9 bases. Germline V gene data show CDR1 as MNHEY and CDR2 as SVGAGI. This CDR3 has 14 residues. Trimming cost V 6 bases and J 4 bases; bases outside gene matches: 5.

J is TRBJ1-2 and V is TRBV5-8; tentatively, D is TRBD1 (5 bases). Germline CDR1 reads SGHTS; CDR2 reads YDEGEE. The germline V and J ends were trimmed by 3 bases and 2 bases, with 11 bases remaining between them. The CDR3 consists of 14 residues. In DNA form, the CDR3 reads TGTGCCAGCAGCTGGGGGGATCTAAACTATGGCTACACCTTC. Its protein is CASSWGDLNYGYTF.

This chain uses TRBV7-9 with TRBJ1-1, with D possibly matching TRBD1 (5 bases). With 1 base removed from V and 5 bases from J, the gap between germline ends came to 14 bases. The germline V gene has CDR1 SEHNR and CDR2 FQNEAQ (reference sequence). The CDR3 length is 15 residues. Written as DNA, the CDR3 is TGTGCCAGCAGCTTAGGTAGGGGAGGAGGTACTGAAGCTTTCTTT. Translation: CASSLGRGGGTEAFF.